The entry below gives a single T cell receptor (beta chain) sequence along with its context. What it binds is unknown. This specimen comes from a study of blood T cells in healthy people across ages. Combining a sample-barcoded 5' primer with a J-beta primer mix, a second PCR ran for about 7 to 12 cycles. A single record per CDR3 protein comes from TCRdb applying MiXCR to the 5' RACE reads. This repertoire shows some 1.4 million distinct CDR3 sequences, approximately 38% found once; its top ten account for 7% to 9%. Study observations and caveats: While age rose, TCR beta diversity per million T cells dropped in a roughly linear way.

Trimming cost V 6 bases and J 0 bases, with 12 bases left between them. The germline gives CDR1 MNHNS, CDR2 SASEGT. The CDR3 contains 14 residues. Source material: blood. This clonotype was obtained from a woman aged 18-29 years in good health. This chain links TRBV6-1 with TRBJ2-7; tentative D call: TRBD1 (5 bases). CDR3 nucleotides: TGTGCCAGCAGGACAGTGTATGACTCCTACGAGCAGTACTTC. It translates to CASRTVYDSYEQYF.